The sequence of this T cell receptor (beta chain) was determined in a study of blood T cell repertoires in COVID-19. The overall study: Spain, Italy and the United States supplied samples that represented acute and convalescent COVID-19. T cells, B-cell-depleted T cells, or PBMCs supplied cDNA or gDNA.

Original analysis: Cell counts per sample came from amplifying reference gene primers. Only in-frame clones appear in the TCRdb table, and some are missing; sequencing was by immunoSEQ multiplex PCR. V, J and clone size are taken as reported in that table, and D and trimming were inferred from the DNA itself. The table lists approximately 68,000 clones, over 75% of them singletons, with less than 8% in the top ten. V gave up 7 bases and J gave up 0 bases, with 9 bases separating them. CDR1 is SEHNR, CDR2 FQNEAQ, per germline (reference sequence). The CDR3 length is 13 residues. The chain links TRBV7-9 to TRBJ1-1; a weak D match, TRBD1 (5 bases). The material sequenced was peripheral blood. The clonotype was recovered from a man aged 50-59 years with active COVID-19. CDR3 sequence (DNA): TGTGCCAGCATCCCGGACATGAACACTGAAGCTTTCTTT. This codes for CASIPDMNTEAFF.